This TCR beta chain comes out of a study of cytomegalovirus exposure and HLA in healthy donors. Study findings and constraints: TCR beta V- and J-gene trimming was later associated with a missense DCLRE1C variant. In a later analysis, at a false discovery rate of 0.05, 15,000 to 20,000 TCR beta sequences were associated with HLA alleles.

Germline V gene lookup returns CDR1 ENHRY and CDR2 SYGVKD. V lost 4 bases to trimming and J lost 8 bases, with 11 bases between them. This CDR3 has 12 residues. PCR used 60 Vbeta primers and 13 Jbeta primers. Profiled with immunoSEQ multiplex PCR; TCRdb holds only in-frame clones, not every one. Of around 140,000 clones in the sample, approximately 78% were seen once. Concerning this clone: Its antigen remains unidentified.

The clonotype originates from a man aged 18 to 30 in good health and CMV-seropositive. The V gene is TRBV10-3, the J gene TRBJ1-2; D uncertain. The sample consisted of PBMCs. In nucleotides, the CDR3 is TGTGCCATCAGTGGACGGGGAGAAGGCTACACCTTC. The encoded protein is CAISGRGEGYTF.